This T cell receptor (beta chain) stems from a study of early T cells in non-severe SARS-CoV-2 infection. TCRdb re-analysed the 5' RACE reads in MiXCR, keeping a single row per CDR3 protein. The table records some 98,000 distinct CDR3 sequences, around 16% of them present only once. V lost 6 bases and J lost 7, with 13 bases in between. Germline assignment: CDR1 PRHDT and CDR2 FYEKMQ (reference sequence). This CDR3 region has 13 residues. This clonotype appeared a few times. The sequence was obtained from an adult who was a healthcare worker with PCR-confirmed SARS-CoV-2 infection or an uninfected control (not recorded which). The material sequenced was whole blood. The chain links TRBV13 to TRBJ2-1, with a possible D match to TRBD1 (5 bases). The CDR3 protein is CASRGVEINEQFF. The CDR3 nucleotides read TGTGCCAGCAGAGGGGTAGAAATTAATGAGCAGTTCTTC.